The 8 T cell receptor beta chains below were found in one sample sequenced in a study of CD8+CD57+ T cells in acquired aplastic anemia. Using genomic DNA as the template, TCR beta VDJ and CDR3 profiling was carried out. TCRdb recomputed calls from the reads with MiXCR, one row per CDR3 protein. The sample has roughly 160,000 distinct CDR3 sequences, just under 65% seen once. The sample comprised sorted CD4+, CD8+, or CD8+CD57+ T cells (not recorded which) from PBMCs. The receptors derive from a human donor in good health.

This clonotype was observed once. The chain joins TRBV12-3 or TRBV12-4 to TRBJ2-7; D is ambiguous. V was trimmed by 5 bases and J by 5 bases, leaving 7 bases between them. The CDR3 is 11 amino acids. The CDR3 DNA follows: TGTGCCAGCAGTCGTAGGGACGAGCAGTACTTC. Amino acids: CASSRRDEQYF.

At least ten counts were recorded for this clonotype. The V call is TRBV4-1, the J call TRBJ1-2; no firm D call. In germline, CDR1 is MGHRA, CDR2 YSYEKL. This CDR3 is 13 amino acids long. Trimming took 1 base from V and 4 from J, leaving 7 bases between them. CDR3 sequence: CASSQAPSYGYTF. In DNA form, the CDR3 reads TGCGCCAGCAGCCAAGCCCCCAGCTATGGCTACACCTTC.

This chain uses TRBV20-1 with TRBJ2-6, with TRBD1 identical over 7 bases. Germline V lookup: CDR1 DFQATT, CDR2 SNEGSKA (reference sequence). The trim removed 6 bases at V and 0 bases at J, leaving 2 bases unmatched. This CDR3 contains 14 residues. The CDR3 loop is CSARDSSGANVLTF. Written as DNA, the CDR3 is TGCAGTGCCAGGGACAGCTCTGGGGCCAACGTCCTGACTTTC.

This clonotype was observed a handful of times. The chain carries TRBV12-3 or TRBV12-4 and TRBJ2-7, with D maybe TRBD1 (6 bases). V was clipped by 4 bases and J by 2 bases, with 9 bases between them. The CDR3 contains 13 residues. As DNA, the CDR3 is TGTGCCAGCAGTTGGGGGCAAGCCTACGAGCAGTACTTC. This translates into CASSWGQAYEQYF.

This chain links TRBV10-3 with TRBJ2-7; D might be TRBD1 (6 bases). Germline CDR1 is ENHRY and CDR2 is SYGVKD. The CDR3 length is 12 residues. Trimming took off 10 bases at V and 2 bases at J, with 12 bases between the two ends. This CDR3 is CASTGTPYEQYF. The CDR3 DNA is TGTGCCAGCACAGGGACCCCCTACGAGCAGTACTTC.

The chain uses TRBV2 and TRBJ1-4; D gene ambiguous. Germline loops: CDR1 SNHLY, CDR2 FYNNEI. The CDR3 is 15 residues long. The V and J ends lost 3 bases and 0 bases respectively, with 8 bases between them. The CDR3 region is CASSDRFSTNEKLFF. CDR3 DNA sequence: TGTGCCAGCAGTGACAGATTTTCAACTAATGAAAAACTGTTTTTT.

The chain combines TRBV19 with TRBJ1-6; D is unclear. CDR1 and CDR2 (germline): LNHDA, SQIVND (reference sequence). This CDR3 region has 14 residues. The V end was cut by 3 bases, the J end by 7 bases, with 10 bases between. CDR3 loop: CASSIAETNSPLHF. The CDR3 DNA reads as TGTGCCAGTAGTATCGCAGAAACCAATTCACCCCTCCACTTT.

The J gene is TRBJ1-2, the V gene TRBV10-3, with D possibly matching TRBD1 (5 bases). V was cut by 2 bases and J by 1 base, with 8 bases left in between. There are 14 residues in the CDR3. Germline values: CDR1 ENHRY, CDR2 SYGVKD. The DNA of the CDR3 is TGTGCCATCAGTGAGGACGACAGTAACTATGGCTACACCTTC. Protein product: CAISEDDSNYGYTF.